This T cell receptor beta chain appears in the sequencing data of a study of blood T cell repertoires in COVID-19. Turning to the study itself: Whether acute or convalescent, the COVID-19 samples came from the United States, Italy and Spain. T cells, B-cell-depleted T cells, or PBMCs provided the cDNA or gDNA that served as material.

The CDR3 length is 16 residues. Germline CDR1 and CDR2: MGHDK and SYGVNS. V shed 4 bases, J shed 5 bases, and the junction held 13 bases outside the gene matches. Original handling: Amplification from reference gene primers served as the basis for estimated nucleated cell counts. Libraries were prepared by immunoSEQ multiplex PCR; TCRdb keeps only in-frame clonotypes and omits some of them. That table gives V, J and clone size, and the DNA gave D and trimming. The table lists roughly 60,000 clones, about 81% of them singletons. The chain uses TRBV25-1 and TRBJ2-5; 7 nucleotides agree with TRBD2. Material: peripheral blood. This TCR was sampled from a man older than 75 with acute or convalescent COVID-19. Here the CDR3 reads CASSVGGRAYGETQYF. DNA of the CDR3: TGTGCCAGCAGTGTGGGTGGGAGGGCTTATGGGGAGACCCAGTACTTC.